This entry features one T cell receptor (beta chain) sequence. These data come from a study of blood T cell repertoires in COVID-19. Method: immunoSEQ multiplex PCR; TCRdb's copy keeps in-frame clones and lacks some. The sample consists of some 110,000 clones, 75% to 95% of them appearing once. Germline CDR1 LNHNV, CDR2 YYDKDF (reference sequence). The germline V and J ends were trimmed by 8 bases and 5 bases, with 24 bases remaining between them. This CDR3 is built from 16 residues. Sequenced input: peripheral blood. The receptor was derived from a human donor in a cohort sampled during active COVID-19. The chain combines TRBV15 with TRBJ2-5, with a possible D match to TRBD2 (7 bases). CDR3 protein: CATLGISFRGGETQYF. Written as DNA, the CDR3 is TGTGCCACCTTGGGGATCTCGTTCAGGGGAGGGGAGACCCAGTACTTC. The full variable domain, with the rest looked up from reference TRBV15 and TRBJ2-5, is DAMVIQNPRYQVTQFGKPVTLSCSQTLNHNVMYWYQQKSSQAPKLLFHYYDKDFNNEADTPDNFQSRRPNTSFCFLDIRSPGLGDTAMYLCATLGISFRGGETQYFGPGTRLLVL.